This T cell receptor beta chain stems from a study of cytomegalovirus exposure and HLA in healthy donors. Study background: Previous work identified roughly 120 million unique TCR beta sequences from around 170 million T cells.

With 7 bases clipped from V and 6 bases from J, the junction kept 6 bases outside the gene matches. The CDR3 sequence is 15 residues long. Germline V gene sequence: CDR1 MNHEY, CDR2 SVGAGI. With respect to this clone: Its antigen remains unknown.

The primer mix had 60 Vbeta and 13 Jbeta primers. The assay was immunoSEQ multiplex PCR, and TCRdb's table has in-frame clones only and misses some. The sample contains 100,000 to 150,000 clones, roughly 70% of which appear only once. The study, taken as a whole, reports: TCR beta chain V- and J-gene trimming was linked, in a later analysis, to a missense variant in DCLRE1C. The study listed some 160 cytomegalovirus-associated TCR beta chains. TRBV6-2, TRBV6-3 and some other V segments were excluded as indistinguishable.

Sequencing was performed on PBMCs. The gene calls are TRBV6-5 and TRBJ1-6; 10 bases agree with TRBD1. The receptor was derived from a middle-aged man in good health and CMV-seropositive. The CDR3 protein is CASTRDRGRNSPLHF. The CDR3 DNA reads TGTGCCAGCACCCGGGACAGGGGACGTAATTCACCCCTCCACTTT.